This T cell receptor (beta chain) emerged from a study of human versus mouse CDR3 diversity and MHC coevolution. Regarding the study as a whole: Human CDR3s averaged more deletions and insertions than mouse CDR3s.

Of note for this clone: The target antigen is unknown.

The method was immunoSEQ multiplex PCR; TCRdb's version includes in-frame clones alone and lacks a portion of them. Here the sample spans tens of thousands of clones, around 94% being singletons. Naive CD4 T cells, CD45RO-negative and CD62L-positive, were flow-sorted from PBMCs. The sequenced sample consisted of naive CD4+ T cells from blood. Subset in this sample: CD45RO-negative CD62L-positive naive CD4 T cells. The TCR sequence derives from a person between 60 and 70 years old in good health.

The CDR3 here is CASGAAGGINNEQFF. CDR3 bases: TGTGCCAGCGGTGCAGCGGGAGGAATAAACAATGAGCAGTTCTTC. The chain links TRBV25-1 to TRBJ2-1; 9 bases are shared with TRBD2. CDR1 and CDR2 from the germline V gene are MGHDK and SYGVNS. The CDR3 covers 15 residues. J lost 5 bases, V lost 8 bases, and 10 bases had no gene match.